These 17 T cell receptor beta chains originate from one sample sequenced in a study of human T cells and chemical hapten exposure. The time point denotes: healthy volunteer bleed at 6 weeks. From whole blood left unfractionated, total RNA was extracted. One entry per CDR3 protein results from TCRdb running MiXCR on the RACE reads. The sample lists 40,000 to 45,000 distinct CDR3 sequences; roughly 3.5% were seen once. The sequenced sample was whole blood. The receptors shown here come from a human donor in good health. Some clones in this sample may be carry-over from other donors' samples.

In its sample, this clonotype was seen a few times. The chain is built from TRBV24-1 and TRBJ1-2; unclear D gene. Germline V gene lookup returns CDR1 KGHDR and CDR2 SFDVKD. V lost 2 bases and J 4 bases, leaving 16 bases between the germline ends. This CDR3 is 16 amino acids long. In DNA, the CDR3 is TGTGCCACCAGTGATTCGGTTTTTGGGGATGGCTATGGCTACACCTTC. It specifies CATSDSVFGDGYGYTF.

This clonotype has a count of ten or more. This chain links TRBV29-1 with TRBJ2-7, with D tentatively TRBD2 (5 bases). The CDR3 sequence is 14 residues long. Trimming shortened V by 3 bases and J by 4 bases, and 16 bases separated the two germline ends. Germline V CDR1 and CDR2: SQVTM, ANQGSEA. The CDR3 is CSVEGWLGSYEQYF. As DNA, the CDR3 is TGCAGCGTTGAGGGCTGGCTAGGGAGTTACGAGCAGTACTTC.

This clonotype came up many times. This chain uses TRBV7-2 with TRBJ1-1; tentative D call: TRBD1 (6 bases). This CDR3 is built from 13 residues. Trimming shortened V by 5 bases and J by 8 bases, and 15 bases separated the two germline ends. Looked up from germline, CDR1 is SGHTA and CDR2 is FQGNSA. The CDR3 loop is CASSPWTEPEAFF. Written as DNA, the CDR3 is TGTGCCAGCAGCCCCTGGACAGAGCCGGAAGCTTTCTTT.

This clonotype was recorded many times. V gene TRBV28 combines with J gene TRBJ2-7, with 7 bases identical to TRBD1. The CDR3 runs 14 residues. J gave up 3 bases and V 4 bases, and 6 bases lay outside the gene matches. Germline V gives CDR1 MDHEN, CDR2 SYDVKM. The DNA for the CDR3 is TGTGCCAGCAGTTACCCAGGGGGTCGCTACGAGCAGTACTTC. Translation: CASSYPGGRYEQYF.

This clonotype was seen more than once but under ten times. V and J are TRBV7-9 and TRBJ1-1, with TRBD1 matching over 8 bases. V was pared by 5 bases and J by 9 bases, with 5 bases of the junction left unmatched. Germline values: CDR1 SEHNR, CDR2 FQNEAQ (reference sequence). The CDR3 covers 12 residues. The CDR3 spells CASSKPRGQAFF. The CDR3 coding sequence is TGTGCCAGCAGCAAACCCAGGGGGCAAGCTTTCTTT.

This clonotype showed up many times. The chain has TRBV12-3 or TRBV12-4 and TRBJ2-7, with D maybe TRBD1 (6 bases). The CDR3 runs 14 residues. V lost 0 bases to trimming and J lost 4 bases, with 10 bases between them. For the CDR3, the DNA is TGTGCCAGCAGTTTAGCGGCAGGGGCGTACGAGCAGTACTTC. Protein: CASSLAAGAYEQYF.

There are a few counts of this clonotype. J is TRBJ2-1 and V is TRBV27; 11 positions agree with TRBD2. Germline CDR1 MNHEY, CDR2 SMNVEV (reference sequence). CDR3 length: 18 amino acids. The V gene end was trimmed by 3 bases and the J gene end by 4 bases; junction bases not matched to a gene: 11. The CDR3 is CASSFRISGRARYNEQFF. CDR3 DNA sequence: TGTGCCAGCAGTTTTAGAATTAGCGGGAGGGCCCGGTACAATGAGCAGTTCTTC.

This clonotype was detected ten times or more. The J gene is TRBJ1-1, the V gene TRBV20-1; D unclear. The CDR3 covers 13 residues. Trimming removed 3 bases at V and 0 bases at J, with 8 bases between. Germline V CDR1 and CDR2: DFQATT, SNEGSKA (reference sequence). The CDR3 region has the DNA TGCAGTGCTAGCGGGCGGCTGAACACTGAAGCTTTCTTT. Amino acid sequence: CSASGRLNTEAFF.

The sample holds many counts of this clonotype. The V gene is TRBV28, the J gene TRBJ2-5; 10 positions agree with TRBD1. The trim removed 4 bases at V and 9 bases at J, leaving 8 bases unmatched. This CDR3 region has 14 residues. The germline V gene encodes CDR1 MDHEN and CDR2 SYDVKM. The CDR3 sequence is CASSSPGTGAAQYF. CDR3 in DNA: TGTGCCAGCAGTTCCCCGGGGACAGGGGCCGCCCAGTACTTC. Based on the CDR3 plus reference TRBV28 and TRBJ2-5, the full variable domain is DVKVTQSSRYLVKRTGEKVFLECVQDMDHENMFWYRQDPGLGLRLIYFSYDVKMKEKGDIPEGYSVSREKKERFSLILESASTNQTSMYLCASSSPGTGAAQYFGPGTRLLVL.

This clonotype was recorded at least ten times. V and J are TRBV20-1 and TRBJ2-3; possible D gene TRBD1, 6 bases. This CDR3 comprises 18 residues. Deletions cut 6 bases from V and 2 bases from J, with 27 bases between. The germline V gene encodes CDR1 DFQATT and CDR2 SNEGSKA (reference sequence). CDR3 amino acids: CSAGPGATHRISTDTQYF. CDR3 DNA: TGCAGTGCGGGGCCAGGGGCTACCCATCGTATATCCACAGATACGCAGTATTTT.

This clonotype was observed many times. The chain links TRBV28 to TRBJ2-5; possible D gene TRBD1, 8 bases. Between the trimmed V and J ends, which lost 5 bases and 2 bases, there was a span of 12 bases. Germline loops: CDR1 MDHEN, CDR2 SYDVKM. This CDR3 has 14 residues. Written as DNA, the CDR3 is TGTGCCAGCAGTGTACAGGGGGGGCAAGAGACCCAGTACTTC. It specifies CASSVQGGQETQYF.

This clonotype was counted ten times or more. The chain is built from TRBV5-1 and TRBJ1-4; TRBD1 matches at 7 bases. This CDR3 has 14 amino acids. V lost 7 bases and J lost 3; bases outside the gene matches: 6. Germline CDR1 and CDR2: SGHRS and YFSETQ. The CDR3: CASSTGSSNEKLFF. In DNA, the CDR3 is TGCGCCAGCTCGACAGGGTCCTCTAATGAAAAACTGTTTTTT.

This clonotype has at least ten counts. The J gene is TRBJ1-6, the V gene TRBV24-1; D call uncertain. Germline V CDR1 and CDR2: KGHDR, SFDVKD. The CDR3 covers 12 residues. Trimming stripped 5 bases from V and 8 bases from J, with 6 bases between. The CDR3 coding sequence is TGTGCCACCAGTGCGAGGGATTCACCCCTCCACTTT. Protein: CATSARDSPLHF.

This clonotype showed up just a few times. The V gene is TRBV6-5, the J gene TRBJ1-4; D is unclear. The CDR3 consists of 13 residues. In germline, CDR1 is MNHEY, CDR2 SVGAGI. V lost 2 bases and J lost 8, with 9 bases in between. The CDR3 loop is CASSYVRTEKLFF. CDR3 coding DNA: TGTGCCAGCAGTTACGTAAGGACCGAAAAACTGTTTTTT.

This clonotype was observed a handful of times. The junction and the germline gene differ at one end; a read error may be behind it. The chain recombines TRBV15 with TRBJ1-4, with D unclear. The CDR3 contains 14 residues. Germline V gives CDR1 LNHNV, CDR2 YYDKDF (reference sequence). This CDR3 reads CATSRDGGHEKLFF. The CDR3 DNA sequence: TGTGCCACCAGCCGAGATGGAGGCCATGAAAAACTGTTTTTT.

As concerns this clonotype: The final CDR3 position lacks the conserved phenylalanine or tryptophan, pointing to a likely read error. This chain connects TRBV28 to TRBJ2-3; 9 bases map to TRBD2. Unmatched junction bases numbered 4, after V lost 1 base and J lost 2 bases. Germline CDR1 and CDR2: MDHEN and SYDVKM. The CDR3 loop spans 16 amino acids. This CDR3 is CASSLLTSGFTDTQYS. CDR3 nucleotide sequence: TGTGCCAGCAGTTTATTGACTAGCGGATTCACAGATACGCAGTATTCT.

This clonotype was counted between two and nine times. The rearrangement joins TRBV10-3 to TRBJ1-5; 8 nucleotides match TRBD1. Germline CDR1 ENHRY, CDR2 SYGVKD. The CDR3 covers 14 residues. V gave up 6 bases and J gave up 3 bases; unmatched junction bases: 4. The CDR3 sequence: CAISATGANQPQHF. In nucleotides, the CDR3 is TGTGCCATCAGCGCGACAGGGGCCAATCAGCCCCAGCATTTT.